The sequence of this TCR beta chain was determined in a study of T cell responses to AZD1222 COVID-19 vaccine. As concerns this clone: The antigen is undetermined.

Study-wide results and caveats: Nearly half of spike-specific TCRs reportedly target unmutated variant regions. Females made up more of the donors, who were largely white British, and clonal diversity may have come out too low.

Here immunoSEQ multiplex PCR was the method, and the copy in TCRdb shows in-frame clones only, minus some. In the table there are about 170,000 clones, roughly 85% of which are singletons. The germline V gene has CDR1 LGHDT and CDR2 YNNKEL (reference sequence). This CDR3 is built from 12 residues. Trimming took off 4 bases at V and 8 bases at J, with 10 bases between the two ends. This sequence was found in an adult who received the AZD1222 COVID-19 vaccine. V usage is TRBV3-1 (or the pseudogene TRBV3-2) and J usage is TRBJ2-3; D is possibly TRBD1 or TRBD2 (6 bases each). The specimen was peripheral blood, collected 28 days after the second AZD1222 dose. CDR3 sequence (DNA): TGTGCCAGCAGCCCAGGGGAGGTTACGCAGTATTTT. As protein: CASSPGEVTQYF.